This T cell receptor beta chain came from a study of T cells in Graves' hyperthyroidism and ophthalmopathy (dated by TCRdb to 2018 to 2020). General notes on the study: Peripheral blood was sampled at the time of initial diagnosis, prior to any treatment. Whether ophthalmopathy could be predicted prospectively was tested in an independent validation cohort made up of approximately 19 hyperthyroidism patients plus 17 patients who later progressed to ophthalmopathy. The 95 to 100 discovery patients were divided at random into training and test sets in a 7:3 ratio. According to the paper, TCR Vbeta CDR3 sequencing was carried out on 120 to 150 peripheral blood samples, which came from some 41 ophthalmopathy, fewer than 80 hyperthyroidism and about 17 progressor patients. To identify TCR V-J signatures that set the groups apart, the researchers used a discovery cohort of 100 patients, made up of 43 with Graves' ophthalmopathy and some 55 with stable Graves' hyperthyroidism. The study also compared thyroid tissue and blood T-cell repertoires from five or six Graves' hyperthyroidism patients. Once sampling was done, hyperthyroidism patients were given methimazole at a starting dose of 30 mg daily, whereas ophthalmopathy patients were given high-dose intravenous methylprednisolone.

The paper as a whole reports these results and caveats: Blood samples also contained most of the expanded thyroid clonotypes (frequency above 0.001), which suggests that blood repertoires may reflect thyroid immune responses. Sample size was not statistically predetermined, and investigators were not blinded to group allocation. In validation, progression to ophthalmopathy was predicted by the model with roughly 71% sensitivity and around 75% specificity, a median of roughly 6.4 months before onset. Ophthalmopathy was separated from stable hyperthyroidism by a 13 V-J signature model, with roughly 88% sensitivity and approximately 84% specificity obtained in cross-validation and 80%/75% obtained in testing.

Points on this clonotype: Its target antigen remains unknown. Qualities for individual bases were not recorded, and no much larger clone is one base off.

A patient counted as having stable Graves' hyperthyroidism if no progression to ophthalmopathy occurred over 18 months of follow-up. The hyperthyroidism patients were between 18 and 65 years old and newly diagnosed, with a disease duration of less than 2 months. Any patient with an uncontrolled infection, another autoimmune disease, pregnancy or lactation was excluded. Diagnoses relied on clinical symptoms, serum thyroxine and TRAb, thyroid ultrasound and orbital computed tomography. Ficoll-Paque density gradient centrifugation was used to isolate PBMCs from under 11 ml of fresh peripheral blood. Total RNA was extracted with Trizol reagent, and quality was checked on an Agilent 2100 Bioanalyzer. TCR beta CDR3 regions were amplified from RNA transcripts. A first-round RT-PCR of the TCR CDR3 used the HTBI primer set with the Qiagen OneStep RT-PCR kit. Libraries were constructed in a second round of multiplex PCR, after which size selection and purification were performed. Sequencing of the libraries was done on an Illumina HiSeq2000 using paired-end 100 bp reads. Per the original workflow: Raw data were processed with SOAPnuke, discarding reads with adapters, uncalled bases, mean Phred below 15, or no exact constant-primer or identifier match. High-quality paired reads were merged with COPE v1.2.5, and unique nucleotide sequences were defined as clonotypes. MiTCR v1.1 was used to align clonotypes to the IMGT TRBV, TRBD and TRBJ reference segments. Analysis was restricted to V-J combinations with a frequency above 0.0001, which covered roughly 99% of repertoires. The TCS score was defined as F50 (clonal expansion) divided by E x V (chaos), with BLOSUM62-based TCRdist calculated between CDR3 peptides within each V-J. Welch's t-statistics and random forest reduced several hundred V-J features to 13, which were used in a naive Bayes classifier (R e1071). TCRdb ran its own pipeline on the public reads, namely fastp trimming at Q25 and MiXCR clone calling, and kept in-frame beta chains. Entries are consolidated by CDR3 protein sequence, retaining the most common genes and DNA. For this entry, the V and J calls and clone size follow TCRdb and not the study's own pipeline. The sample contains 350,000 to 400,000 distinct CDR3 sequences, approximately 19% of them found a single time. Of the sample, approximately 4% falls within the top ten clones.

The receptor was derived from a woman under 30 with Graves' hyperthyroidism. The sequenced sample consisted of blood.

The CDR3 here reads CASTRREVDESPLHF. The DNA sequence reads TGTGCCAGCACTAGGAGGGAGGTGGATGAATCACCCCTCCACTTT. The sequence is built from TRBV14 and TRBJ1-6, with the D gene uncertain. Inclusive of the bounding cysteine and phenylalanine, the CDR3 is 15 residues long. The sequence is cut down to CDR3 DNA, 45 bases in frame from base 1. The germline V gene provides CDR1 SGHDN and CDR2 FVKESK. V and J are truncated by 7 bases and 10 bases respectively, leaving an intervening sequence of 20 bases.